Reported below is one TCR beta chain. The antigen is undetermined. This CDR3 is also generated by other DNA sequences in the sample. The data were obtained in a study of shared clonotypes between healthy human individuals. General study results and limits: Estimated clonotype richness was generally higher in naive than memory subsets.

Naive CD8 cells lacked CD45RO and underwent positive selection for CCR7, leaving out terminally differentiated effector memory CD45RA+ cells. Some clones are missing from TCRdb's copy, which holds only in-frame ones; the method was immunoSEQ multiplex PCR. The sample has 1.5 million to 2.5 million clones, approximately 94% seen once. The source material was naive CD8+ T cells sorted from blood. The receptor's source is a young man in good health.

Written as DNA, the CDR3 is TGTGCCAGTAGTATCCTCGGCCAAGAGACCCAGTACTTC. It is translated as CASSILGQETQYF. The chain joins TRBV19 to TRBJ2-5; D remains unclear. Trimming took 3 bases from V and 1 from J, leaving 6 bases between them. CDR1 is LNHDA and CDR2 is SQIVND in the germline V gene (reference sequence). This CDR3 is built from 13 residues. Full variable domain (outside the CDR3, taken from reference TRBV19 and TRBJ2-5): DGGITQSPKYLFRKEGQNVTLSCEQNLNHDAMYWYRQDPGQGLRLIYYSQIVNDFQKGDIAEGYSVSREKKESFPLTVTSAQKNPTAFYLCASSILGQETQYFGPGTRLLVL.